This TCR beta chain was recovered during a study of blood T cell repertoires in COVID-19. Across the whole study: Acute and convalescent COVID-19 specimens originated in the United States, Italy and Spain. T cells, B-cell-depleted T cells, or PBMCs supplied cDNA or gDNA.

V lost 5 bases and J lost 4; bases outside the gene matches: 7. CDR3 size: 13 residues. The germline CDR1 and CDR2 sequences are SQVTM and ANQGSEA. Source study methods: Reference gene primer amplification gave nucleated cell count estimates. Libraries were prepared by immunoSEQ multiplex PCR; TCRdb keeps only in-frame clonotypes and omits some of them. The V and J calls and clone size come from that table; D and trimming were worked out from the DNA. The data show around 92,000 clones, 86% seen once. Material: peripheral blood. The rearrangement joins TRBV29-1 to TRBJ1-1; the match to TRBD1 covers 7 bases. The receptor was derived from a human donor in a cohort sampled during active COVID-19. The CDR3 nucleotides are TGCAGCGTTAACAGGGGTGAGGGCACTGAAGCTTTCTTT. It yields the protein CSVNRGEGTEAFF.